This TCR beta chain stems from a study of blood T cells in healthy people across ages. Study-level results: Compared with aged donors, long-lived donors showed fewer expanded clones, suggesting selection.

A second roughly 6 to 12 cycle PCR used barcoded and J-beta primers. TCRdb re-derived calls from the 5' RACE reads in MiXCR, one entry per CDR3 protein. The table has 630,000 or so distinct CDR3 sequences, approximately 29% seen once. The CDR3 contains 14 residues. With respect to this clonotype: Its antigen is unidentified. Being one base from a much bigger clone, this may be a read error.

What was sequenced was blood. This receptor was taken from a woman older than 75 in good health. The V and J genes are TRBV12-3 or TRBV12-4 and TRBJ1-2; TRBD1 might be the D (5 bases). This CDR3 reads CASSLGTRNYGCTF. The CDR3 coding sequence is TGTGCCAGCAGTTTAGGGACACGAAACTATGGCTGCACCTTC.